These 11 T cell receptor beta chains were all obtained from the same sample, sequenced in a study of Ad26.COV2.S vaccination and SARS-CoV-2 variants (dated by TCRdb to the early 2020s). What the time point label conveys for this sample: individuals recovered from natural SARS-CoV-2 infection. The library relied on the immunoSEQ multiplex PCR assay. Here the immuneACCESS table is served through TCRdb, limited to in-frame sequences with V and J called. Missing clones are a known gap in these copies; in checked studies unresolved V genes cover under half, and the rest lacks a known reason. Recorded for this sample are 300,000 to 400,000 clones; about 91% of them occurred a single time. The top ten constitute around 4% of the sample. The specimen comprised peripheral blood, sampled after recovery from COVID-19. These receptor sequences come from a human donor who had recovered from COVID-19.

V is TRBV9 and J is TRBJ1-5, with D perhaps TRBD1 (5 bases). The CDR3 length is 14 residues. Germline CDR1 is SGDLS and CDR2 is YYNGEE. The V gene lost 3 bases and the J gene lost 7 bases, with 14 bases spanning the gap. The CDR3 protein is CASSAGTQGQPQHF. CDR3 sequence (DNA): TGTGCCAGCAGCGCCGGGACGCAGGGACAGCCCCAGCATTTT.

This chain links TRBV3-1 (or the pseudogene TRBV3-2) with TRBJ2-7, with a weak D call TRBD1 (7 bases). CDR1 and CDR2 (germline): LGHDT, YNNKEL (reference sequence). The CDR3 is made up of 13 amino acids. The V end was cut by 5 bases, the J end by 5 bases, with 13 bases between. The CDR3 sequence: CASSYIRGDEQYF. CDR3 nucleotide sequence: TGTGCCAGCAGCTATATCAGGGGGGACGAGCAGTACTTC.

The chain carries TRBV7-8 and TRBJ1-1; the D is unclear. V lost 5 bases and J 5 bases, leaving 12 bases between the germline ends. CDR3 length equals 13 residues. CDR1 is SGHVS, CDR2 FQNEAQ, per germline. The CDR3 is CASSPPGRTEAFF. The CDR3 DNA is TGTGCCAGCAGCCCGCCCGGGAGGACTGAAGCTTTCTTT. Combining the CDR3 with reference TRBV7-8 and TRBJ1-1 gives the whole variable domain GAGVSQSPRYKVAKRGQDVALRCDPISGHVSLFWYQQALGQGPEFLTYFQNEAQLDKSGLPSDRFFAERPEGSVSTLKIQRTQQEDSAVYLCASSPPGRTEAFFGQGTRLTVV.

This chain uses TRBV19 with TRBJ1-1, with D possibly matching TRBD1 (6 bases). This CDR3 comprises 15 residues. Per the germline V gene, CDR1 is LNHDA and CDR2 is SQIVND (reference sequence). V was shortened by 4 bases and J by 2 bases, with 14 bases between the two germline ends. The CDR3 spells CASSTRTAHNTEAFF. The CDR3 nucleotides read TGTGCCAGTAGTACCAGGACAGCACACAACACTGAAGCTTTCTTT.

For the CDR3, the DNA is TGTGCCAGCAGCTTGGGGGGGGCCCAAAATGAAAAACTGTTTTTT. It specifies CASSLGGAQNEKLFF. The chain has TRBV5-4 and TRBJ1-4; D is possibly TRBD1 (6 bases). Germline V lookup: CDR1 SGHNT, CDR2 YYREEE (reference sequence). Deletions cut 0 bases from V and 5 bases from J, with 11 bases between. CDR3 length: 15 amino acids. The full variable domain, its missing parts supplied by reference TRBV5-4 and TRBJ1-4, is ETGVTQSPTHLIKTRGQQVTLRCSSQSGHNTVSWYQQALGQGPQFIFQYYREEENGRGNFPPRFSGLQFPNYSSELNVNALELDDSALYLCASSLGGAQNEKLFFGSGTQLSVL.

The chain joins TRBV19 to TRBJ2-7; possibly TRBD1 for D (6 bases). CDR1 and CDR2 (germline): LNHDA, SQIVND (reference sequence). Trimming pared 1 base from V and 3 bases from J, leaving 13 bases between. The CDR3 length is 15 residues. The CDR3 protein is CASSIGDRTIYEQYF. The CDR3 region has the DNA TGTGCCAGTAGTATAGGCGACAGGACCATCTACGAGCAGTACTTC.

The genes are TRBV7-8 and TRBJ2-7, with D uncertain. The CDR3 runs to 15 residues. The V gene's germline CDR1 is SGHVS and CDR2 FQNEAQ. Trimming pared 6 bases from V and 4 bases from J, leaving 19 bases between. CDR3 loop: CASRRPSRSGYEQYF. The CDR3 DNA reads TGTGCCAGCAGACGTCCCAGTCGTTCCGGGTACGAGCAGTACTTC.

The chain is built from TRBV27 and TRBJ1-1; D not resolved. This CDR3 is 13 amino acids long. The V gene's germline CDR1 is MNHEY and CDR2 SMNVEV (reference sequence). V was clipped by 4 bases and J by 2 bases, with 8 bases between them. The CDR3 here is CASSSLTNTEAFF. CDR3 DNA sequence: TGTGCCAGCAGTTCCTTGACCAACACTGAAGCTTTCTTT.

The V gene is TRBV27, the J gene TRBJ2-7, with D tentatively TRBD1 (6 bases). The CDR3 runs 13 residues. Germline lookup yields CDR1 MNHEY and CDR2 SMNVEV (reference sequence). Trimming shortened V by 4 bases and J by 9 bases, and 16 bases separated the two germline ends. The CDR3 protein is CASSSGQLLGQYF. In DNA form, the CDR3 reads TGTGCCAGCAGTTCGGGACAACTTTTGGGGCAGTACTTC.

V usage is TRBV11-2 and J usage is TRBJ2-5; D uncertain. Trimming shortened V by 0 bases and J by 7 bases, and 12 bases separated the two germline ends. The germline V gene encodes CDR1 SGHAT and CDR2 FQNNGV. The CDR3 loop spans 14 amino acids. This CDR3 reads CASSLDLGIGTQYF. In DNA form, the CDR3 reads TGTGCCAGCAGCTTAGATCTGGGGATAGGGACCCAGTACTTC.

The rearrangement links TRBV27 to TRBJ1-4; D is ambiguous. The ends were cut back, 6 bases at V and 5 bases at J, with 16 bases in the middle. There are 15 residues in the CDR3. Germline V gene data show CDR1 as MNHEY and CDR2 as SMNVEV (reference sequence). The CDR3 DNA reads TGTGCCAGCAGACCCTTGGGGAATTTAAATGAAAAACTGTTTTTT. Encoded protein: CASRPLGNLNEKLFF. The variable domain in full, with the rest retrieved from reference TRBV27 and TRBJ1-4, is EAQVTQNPRYLITVTGKKLTVTCSQNMNHEYMSWYRQDPGLGLRQIYYSMNVEVTDKGDVPEGYKVSRKEKRNFPLILESPSPNQTSLYFCASRPLGNLNEKLFFGSGTQLSVL.